The 16 T cell receptor beta chains in this list originate from one sample, sequenced in a study of T cells after yellow fever vaccination. TCRdb re-derived calls from the 5' RACE reads in MiXCR, one entry per CDR3 protein. In the table there are under 150,000 distinct CDR3 sequences, 15% of which are singletons. The material was CD8+ T cells sorted from PBMCs, obtained 5 days after the yellow fever booster vaccination. These receptors came from a man in his late teens or twenties who received the YFV17D yellow fever vaccine.

Only a few counts were recorded for this clonotype. The chain employs TRBV30 and TRBJ2-2, with 7 bases that match TRBD2. The germline V gene encodes CDR1 GTSNPN and CDR2 SVGIG (reference sequence). The CDR3 loop spans 14 amino acids. V dropped 5 bases and J dropped 6; count of bases not matched to a gene: 9. The CDR3 is CAWDEWGGSGELFF. CDR3 DNA sequence: TGTGCCTGGGATGAATGGGGGGGTTCCGGGGAGCTGTTTTTT.

This clonotype was observed a few times. This chain connects TRBV7-9 to TRBJ2-5; perhaps TRBD1 as D (6 bases). The germline CDR1 and CDR2 sequences are SEHNR and FQNEAQ (reference sequence). This CDR3 is built from 14 residues. The V end lost 5 bases, the J end lost 3 bases, and 13 bases lay between the germline ends. The CDR3, as DNA: TGTGCCAGCAGCCCCCCCCGGACAGAAGAGACCCAGTACTTC. This translates into CASSPPRTEETQYF.

In its sample, this clonotype was seen a few times. The chain recombines TRBV5-1 with TRBJ2-7, with 9 bases that match TRBD1. V lost 4 bases, J lost 1 base, and 6 bases stayed unmatched. From germline, CDR1 is SGHRS and CDR2 YFSETQ. CDR3 length: 15 residues. This chain's CDR3 is CASSRAGTGSYEQYF. CDR3 nucleotides: TGCGCCAGCAGCCGAGCCGGGACAGGGTCCTACGAGCAGTACTTC. The full variable domain, completed using reference TRBV5-1 and TRBJ2-7, is KAGVTQTPRYLIKTRGQQVTLSCSPISGHRSVSWYQQTPGQGLQFLFEYFSETQRNKGNFPGRFSGRQFSNSRSEMNVSTLELGDSALYLCASSRAGTGSYEQYFGPGTRLTVT.

Ten or more counts support this clonotype. The V gene is TRBV14, the J gene TRBJ2-7; 11 bases align to TRBD1. The CDR3 contains 14 residues. V shed 5 bases, J shed 5 bases, and the junction held 5 bases outside the gene matches. Germline-derived CDR1 and CDR2 are SGHDN and FVKESK. The CDR3 region is CASSSRDRGNEQYF. CDR3 nucleotide sequence: TGTGCCAGCAGCTCCCGGGACAGGGGGAACGAGCAGTACTTC.

CDR3 residues: CASSAREGGDEPQHF. CDR3 DNA: TGTGCCAGCAGCGCCCGTGAGGGGGGGGATGAGCCCCAGCATTTT. The chain has TRBV21-1 and TRBJ1-5; the listed D gene, TRBD1, was not tested against the DNA. TRBV21-1 is flagged as a pseudogene. There are 15 residues in the CDR3.

This clonotype turned up a few times. CDR3 DNA: TGTGCCAGCTCCCCGGCGGGGGGTGACACAGATACGCAGTATTTT. Its protein product is CASSPAGGDTDTQYF. V gene TRBV25-1 combines with J gene TRBJ2-3, with TRBD2 matching 8 bases. Germline V CDR1 and CDR2: MGHDK, SYGVNS. The V segment lost 8 bases and the J segment 2 bases; nucleotides outside the gene matches: 9. The CDR3 is made up of 15 amino acids.

The sample holds a few counts of this clonotype. V usage is TRBV7-8 and J usage is TRBJ1-5, with D possibly matching TRBD1 (6 bases). Trimming cost V 0 bases and J 3 bases, with 12 bases left between them. The CDR3 consists of 16 residues. From germline, CDR1 is SGHVS and CDR2 FQNEAQ. The DNA of the CDR3 is TGTGCCAGCAGCTTAGCAATAGGGGGGGCCAATCAGCCCCAGCATTTT. Its translation is CASSLAIGGANQPQHF.

CDR3 protein: CASSEMGVGTEAFF. The CDR3 DNA follows: TGTGCCAGCAGTGAAATGGGTGTGGGCACTGAAGCTTTCTTT. J is TRBJ1-1 and V is TRBV2; D gene ambiguous. CDR3 size: 14 residues. V dropped 2 bases and J dropped 4 bases, with 11 bases sitting between them. Germline CDR1 reads SNHLY; CDR2 reads FYNNEI.

This clonotype was seen only a few times. This chain joins TRBV4-1 and TRBJ1-5; D is unresolved. Trimming took 6 bases from V and 0 from J, leaving 24 bases between them. CDR3 size: 19 residues. Germline V gene data show CDR1 as MGHRA and CDR2 as YSYEKL. In nucleotides, the CDR3 is TGCGCCAGCAGAAGAAGATGGTGGAGAGAGAACAATAGCAATCAGCCCCAGCATTTT. This gives the protein CASRRRWWRENNSNQPQHF.

This clonotype was seen a few times. The V gene is TRBV9, the J gene TRBJ2-1, with 7 bases identical to TRBD1. The V and J ends lost 1 base and 8 bases, in that order; junction bases with no gene match: 6. The germline CDR1 and CDR2 sequences are SGDLS and YYNGEE. The CDR3 has 14 amino acids. CDR3 protein: CASSVRPGQYEQFF. The CDR3 bases are TGTGCCAGCAGCGTAAGACCGGGACAGTATGAGCAGTTCTTC.

This clonotype was counted a few times. The CDR3 nucleotides read TGTGCCAGCAGCCACCGGACAGGACCCATCTATGGCTACACCTTC. Residues: CASSHRTGPIYGYTF. The V call is TRBV3-1, the J call TRBJ1-2, with 7 bases matching TRBD1. The CDR3 loop spans 15 amino acids. Per the germline V gene, CDR1 is LGHDT and CDR2 is YNNKEL (reference sequence). Unmatched junction bases numbered 8, after V lost 3 bases and J lost 4 bases.

This clonotype turned up a few times. The V gene is TRBV20-1, the J gene TRBJ2-1; D unresolved. The CDR3 sequence is 13 residues long. Per the germline V gene, CDR1 is DFQATT and CDR2 is SNEGSKA (reference sequence). V lost 0 bases and J 9 bases, leaving 12 bases between the germline ends. The CDR3 sequence: CSARDGLVGEQFF. DNA for the CDR3: TGCAGTGCTAGAGATGGGCTAGTAGGTGAGCAGTTCTTC.

This clonotype was observed a few times. The DNA for the CDR3 is TGTGCCAGCAGCTCTCCCGGTAACGGAGAGACCCAGTACTTC. Translating gives CASSSPGNGETQYF. The chain recombines TRBV7-8 with TRBJ2-5; D not certain. The germline CDR1 and CDR2 sequences are SGHVS and FQNEAQ. The CDR3 is 14 amino acids. Trimming cost V 4 bases and J 4 bases, with 13 bases left between them.

The chain joins TRBV12-3 or TRBV12-4 to TRBJ2-5; D might be TRBD1 or TRBD2, each matching 5 bases. V lost 6 bases and J lost 4, with 15 bases in between. The CDR3 length is 14 residues. CDR3 residues: CASSWDAVRETQYF. CDR3 DNA: TGTGCCAGCAGCTGGGACGCCGTTCGAGAGACCCAGTACTTC.

This clonotype was seen more than once but under ten times. V is TRBV27 and J is TRBJ2-7; 7 bases align to TRBD2. CDR1 and CDR2 (germline): MNHEY, SMNVEV (reference sequence). With V trimmed by 2 bases and J by 6 bases, 4 bases remained unmatched. The CDR3 covers 13 residues. CDR3: CASSLQGLSEQYF. The CDR3 DNA follows: TGTGCCAGCAGTTTACAGGGACTATCCGAGCAGTACTTC.

This chain joins TRBV19 and TRBJ1-1; D remains unclear. The CDR3 length is 13 residues. CDR1 is LNHDA and CDR2 is SQIVND in the germline V gene (reference sequence). Trimming left V 5 bases short and J 3 bases short, with 10 bases between. The CDR3 sequence is CASSPFSYTEAFF. Here the CDR3 DNA reads TGTGCCAGTAGTCCTTTTTCTTACACTGAAGCTTTCTTT.